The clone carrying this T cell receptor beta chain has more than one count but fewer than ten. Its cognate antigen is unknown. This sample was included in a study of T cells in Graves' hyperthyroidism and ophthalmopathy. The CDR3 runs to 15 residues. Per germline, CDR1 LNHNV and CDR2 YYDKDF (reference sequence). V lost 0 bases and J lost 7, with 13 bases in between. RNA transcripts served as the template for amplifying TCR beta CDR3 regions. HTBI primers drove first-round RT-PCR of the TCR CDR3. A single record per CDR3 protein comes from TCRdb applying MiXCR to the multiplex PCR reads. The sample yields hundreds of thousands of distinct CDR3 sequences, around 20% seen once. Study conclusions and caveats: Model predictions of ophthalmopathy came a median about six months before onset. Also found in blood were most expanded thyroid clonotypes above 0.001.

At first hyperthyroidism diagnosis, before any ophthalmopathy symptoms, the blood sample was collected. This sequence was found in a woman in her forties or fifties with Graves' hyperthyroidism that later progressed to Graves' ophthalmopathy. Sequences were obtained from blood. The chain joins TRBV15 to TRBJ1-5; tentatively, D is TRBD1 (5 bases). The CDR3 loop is CATSRDVRVRQPQHF. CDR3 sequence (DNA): TGTGCCACCAGCAGAGATGTCAGGGTCCGCCAGCCCCAGCATTTT.